The 27 T cell receptor beta chains below all came from one sample that was sequenced in a study of identical twins. TCRdb passed the 5' RACE reads through MiXCR, listing each CDR3 protein once. The profile shows more than 400,000 distinct CDR3 sequences, approximately 16% of them singletons. The same data also went into a second study, on yellow fever vaccine responses in identical twins.

Sequencing used CD4+ T cells sorted from blood. The receptors stem from a woman aged 18-35 years in good health.

The gene calls are TRBV7-9 and TRBJ2-3; no clear D. V was clipped by 5 bases and J by 7 bases, with 10 bases between them. Germline loops: CDR1 SEHNR, CDR2 FQNEAQ (reference sequence). CDR3 length: 12 amino acids. The CDR3 DNA follows: TGTGCCAGCAGCCCCTCGGAATATACGCAGTATTTT. As protein: CASSPSEYTQYF.

The table lists this clonotype with a few counts. V and J are TRBV7-2 and TRBJ1-5, with unresolved D. With 1 base removed from V and 1 base from J, the gap between germline ends came to 11 bases. The CDR3 has 16 residues. The V gene's germline CDR1 is SGHTA and CDR2 FQGNSA. This CDR3 reads CASSLVSGLSNQPQHF. CDR3 sequence (DNA): TGTGCCAGCAGCTTAGTTTCAGGCCTAAGCAATCAGCCCCAGCATTTT.

This chain connects TRBV12-5 to TRBJ2-2; D not resolved. V was shortened by 4 bases and J by 7 bases, with 13 bases between the two germline ends. From germline, CDR1 is LGHNT and CDR2 FRNRAP. The CDR3 loop spans 14 amino acids. CDR3 region: CASGSPEKVGELFF. The CDR3 nucleotides are TGTGCTAGTGGTTCGCCAGAGAAGGTCGGGGAGCTGTTTTTT.

The chain joins TRBV12-3 or TRBV12-4 to TRBJ2-2; weak D call: TRBD2 (5 bases). This CDR3 spans 15 amino acids. Trimming removed 3 bases from V and 4 bases from J, with 12 bases in between. CDR3 sequence: CASSFDRLTTGELFF. The DNA of the CDR3 is TGTGCCAGCAGTTTCGATCGACTAACCACCGGGGAGCTGTTTTTT.

This chain links TRBV20-1 with TRBJ2-1; D may correspond to TRBD1 or TRBD2 (5 bases each). Germline values: CDR1 DFQATT, CDR2 SNEGSKA (reference sequence). V was shortened by 3 bases and J by 4 bases, with 10 bases between the two germline ends. This CDR3 comprises 13 residues. For the CDR3, the DNA is TGCAGTGCTAGTGGGGGAATATACAATGAGCAGTTCTTC. The encoded protein is CSASGGIYNEQFF.

This clonotype has a count of ten or more. This sequence joins TRBV27 and TRBJ1-2; D not resolved. Germline CDR1 and CDR2: MNHEY and SMNVEV (reference sequence). Trimming cost V 6 bases and J 7 bases, with 15 bases left between them. This CDR3 comprises 13 residues. The DNA of the CDR3 is TGTGCCAGCAGGGCCTCTGACGAAGCTGGCTACACCTTC. Translation gives CASRASDEAGYTF.

V gene TRBV5-1 combines with J gene TRBJ2-1, with D tentatively TRBD2 (6 bases). Germline V gene data show CDR1 as SGHRS and CDR2 as YFSETQ. The CDR3 is 16 residues long. The V end was cut by 2 bases, the J end by 5 bases, with 17 bases between. The CDR3 spells CASSFGGTMKNNEQFF. The CDR3 DNA sequence: TGCGCCAGCAGCTTTGGGGGGACCATGAAGAACAATGAGCAGTTCTTC. The complete variable domain, with remaining parts taken from reference TRBV5-1 and TRBJ2-1, reads KAGVTQTPRYLIKTRGQQVTLSCSPISGHRSVSWYQQTPGQGLQFLFEYFSETQRNKGNFPGRFSGRQFSNSRSEMNVSTLELGDSALYLCASSFGGTMKNNEQFFGPGTRLTVL.

This sequence joins TRBV20-1 and TRBJ2-1; 7 bases match TRBD2. Per the germline V gene, CDR1 is DFQATT and CDR2 is SNEGSKA (reference sequence). V lost 4 bases, J lost 3 bases, and 3 bases stayed unmatched. This CDR3 contains 13 residues. The CDR3: CSAITSVYNEQFF. Written as DNA, the CDR3 is TGCAGTGCTATCACTAGCGTCTACAATGAGCAGTTCTTC.

This clonotype was recorded many times. The rearrangement joins TRBV12-5 to TRBJ1-5, with 9 positions matching TRBD1. The CDR3 extends over 15 amino acids. Losses at the gene ends were 1 base for V and 5 bases for J; bases not matched to a gene: 3. Germline CDR1 LGHNT, CDR2 FRNRAP. The CDR3 region is CASGLGQGDDQPQHF. CDR3 coding DNA: TGTGCTAGTGGTTTGGGACAGGGGGACGATCAGCCCCAGCATTTT.

The J gene is TRBJ2-1, the V gene TRBV5-1; D remains unclear. CDR1 and CDR2 from the germline V gene are SGHRS and YFSETQ. The CDR3 is 14 amino acids. With 4 bases removed from V and 6 bases from J, the gap between germline ends came to 14 bases. CDR3 amino acids: CASSPMNQLNEQFF. The CDR3, as DNA: TGCGCCAGCAGCCCTATGAACCAACTCAATGAGCAGTTCTTC.

The chain recombines TRBV5-5 with TRBJ2-7, with D unclear. The CDR3 is 16 amino acids. CDR1 is SGHKS, CDR2 YYEKEE, per germline (reference sequence). Trimming cost V 0 bases and J 3 bases, with 16 bases left between them. The CDR3 DNA is TGTGCCAGCAGCTTGGGAGTATCATCACGGTTCTACGAGCAGTACTTC. This translates into CASSLGVSSRFYEQYF.

CDR3 DNA: TGTGCCAGCAGCCCGACAGGGGGCGTGGGTAATGAGCAGTTCTTC. Amino acids: CASSPTGGVGNEQFF. The rearrangement joins TRBV7-2 to TRBJ2-1; 10 bases line up with TRBD1. This CDR3 is 15 amino acids long. The germline V gene has CDR1 SGHTA and CDR2 FQGNSA. V lost 5 bases, J lost 7 bases, and 8 bases stayed unmatched.

This clonotype has just a few counts. The chain is built from TRBV5-1 and TRBJ2-1; 9 bases are shared with TRBD2. V shed 4 bases and J 9 bases; nucleotides not matched to a gene: 11. This CDR3 comprises 15 residues. The germline gives CDR1 SGHRS, CDR2 YFSETQ. The CDR3 region is CASSTPGLAGGEQFF. The CDR3 DNA reads as TGCGCCAGCAGCACCCCGGGACTAGCCGGGGGTGAGCAGTTCTTC.

This clonotype came up many times. This chain joins TRBV20-1 and TRBJ2-5, with D perhaps matching TRBD1 or TRBD2 (6 bases each). CDR3 length: 13 amino acids. Germline V lookup: CDR1 DFQATT, CDR2 SNEGSKA (reference sequence). V lost 6 bases, J lost 5 bases, and 16 bases lay in between. In DNA, the CDR3 is TGCAGTGCCAGAAGGGGGGTCGGGGAGACCCAGTACTTC. Translating gives CSARRGVGETQYF.

This clonotype was picked up a small number of times. This chain uses TRBV5-1 with TRBJ2-2; TRBD1 agrees at 8 bases. CDR1 and CDR2 from the germline V gene are SGHRS and YFSETQ. This CDR3 is 16 amino acids long. J gave up 4 bases and V 0 bases, and 5 bases lay outside the gene matches. CDR3 nucleotides: TGCGCCAGCAGCTTGGATCCGACAGGGGTCACCGGGGAGCTGTTTTTT. Residues: CASSLDPTGVTGELFF.

Only a few counts were recorded for this clonotype. The chain carries TRBV5-1 and TRBJ2-1, with 10 nucleotides matching TRBD1. This CDR3 spans 16 amino acids. Germline loops: CDR1 SGHRS, CDR2 YFSETQ. The junction had 8 bases not matched to a gene; V was cut back by 0 bases and J by 8 bases. The CDR3 region has the DNA TGCGCCAGCAGCTTGGGATACAGGACAGGGGGTCATGAGCAGTTCTTC. Translated: CASSLGYRTGGHEQFF.

On this clonotype itself: One junction end does not reproduce the germline sequence, and a read error may be involved. The V call is TRBV20-1, the J call TRBJ2-1, with 13 bases that match TRBD2. Germline V gives CDR1 DFQATT, CDR2 SNEGSKA (reference sequence). The CDR3 length is 18 residues. CDR3 DNA: TGCTGTGCTGGAACTAGCGGGGGGGCCGTTCTGGAGAAGGATGAGCAGTTCTTC. Translated, it gives CCAGTSGGAVLEKDEQFF.

The J gene is TRBJ2-3, the V gene TRBV20-1; D is unresolved. The CDR3 consists of 13 residues. Germline V gene lookup returns CDR1 DFQATT and CDR2 SNEGSKA (reference sequence). Trimming took 8 bases from V and 4 from J, leaving 16 bases between them. The CDR3 spells CSSTGKVADTQYF. The CDR3 nucleotides read TGCAGTTCCACTGGGAAGGTGGCAGATACGCAGTATTTT.

In this sample, this clonotype turned up many times. The genes are TRBV7-6 and TRBJ2-1; TRBD2 agrees at 8 bases. The germline V gene has CDR1 SGHVS and CDR2 FNYEAQ. CDR3 length: 14 residues. J gave up 6 bases and V 3 bases, and 4 bases lay outside the gene matches. In DNA form, the CDR3 reads TGTGCCAGCAGCTTGGTACGGGAGGGCAATGAGCAGTTCTTC. This encodes CASSLVREGNEQFF.

This clonotype has a handful of counts. This chain links TRBV4-1 with TRBJ2-3, with TRBD2 identical over 13 bases. The J segment lost 4 bases and the V segment lost 1 base, leaving 5 bases of the junction unmatched. Germline V CDR1 and CDR2: MGHRA, YSYEKL. The CDR3 spans 17 residues. The DNA for the CDR3 is TGCGCCAGCAGCCAAGTCCCACTAGCGGGGGGGCCAGATACGCAGTATTTT. Translating gives CASSQVPLAGGPDTQYF.

The rearrangement joins TRBV20-1 to TRBJ2-3, with TRBD1 as a possible D gene (5 bases). Per germline, CDR1 DFQATT and CDR2 SNEGSKA (reference sequence). This CDR3 has 13 residues. V lost 5 bases and J 0 bases, leaving 9 bases between the germline ends. Here the CDR3 reads CSASGFSTDTQYF. Written as DNA, the CDR3 is TGCAGTGCTTCAGGGTTTAGCACAGATACGCAGTATTTT.

This clonotype showed up just a few times. Here the CDR3 DNA reads TGCAGCGTTGAAATTGGGGTCAATCAGCCCCAGCATTTT. It codes for CSVEIGVNQPQHF. V and J are TRBV29-1 and TRBJ1-5, with unresolved D. The V and J ends lost 2 bases and 3 bases respectively, with 8 bases between them. The CDR3 runs to 13 residues. Germline V lookup: CDR1 SQVTM, CDR2 ANQGSEA.

This clonotype was seen a handful of times. The rearrangement joins TRBV6-1 to TRBJ1-1, with D possibly matching TRBD1 (6 bases). With 3 bases removed from V and 5 bases from J, the gap between germline ends came to 13 bases. The CDR3 is 14 amino acids. Germline CDR1 is MNHNS and CDR2 is SASEGT. The CDR3 sequence is CASSELTGTTEAFF. CDR3 DNA: TGTGCCAGCAGTGAGTTGACAGGAACAACTGAAGCTTTCTTT.

This clonotype was detected a few times. V is TRBV3-1 and J is TRBJ2-5, with D maybe TRBD2 (6 bases). Germline lookup yields CDR1 LGHDT and CDR2 YNNKEL (reference sequence). V was shortened by 0 bases and J by 2 bases, with 13 bases between the two germline ends. This CDR3 is 16 amino acids long. This CDR3 reads CASSQERGGAQETQYF. The CDR3 coding sequence is TGTGCCAGCAGCCAAGAAAGAGGAGGGGCTCAAGAGACCCAGTACTTC.

This clonotype was seen more than once but under ten times. The chain employs TRBV10-3 and TRBJ1-6; D is unresolved. V was pared by 1 base and J by 7 bases, with 8 bases between. The CDR3 runs to 14 residues. The germline V gene encodes CDR1 ENHRY and CDR2 SYGVKD. The DNA of the CDR3 is TGTGCCATCAGTGAGTTCCAGAGCAATTCACCCCTCCACTTT. Translation gives CAISEFQSNSPLHF.

This clonotype has a handful of counts. This chain uses TRBV7-8 with TRBJ2-4; TRBD2 matches 7 bases. Germline CDR1 is SGHVS and CDR2 is FQNEAQ. Trimming removed 5 bases from V and 6 bases from J; junction bases left unmatched: 4. This CDR3 has 13 residues. The CDR3 is CASSPLAGNIQYF. CDR3 sequence (DNA): TGTGCCAGCAGCCCGTTAGCGGGAAACATTCAGTACTTC.

A few counts support this clonotype. The CDR3 spells CASSLAVQLSTDTQYF. In DNA form, the CDR3 reads TGCGCCAGCAGCTTGGCCGTACAGCTGAGCACAGATACGCAGTATTTT. The gene calls are TRBV5-1 and TRBJ2-3; D gene unclear. Trimming cost V 0 bases and J 0 bases, with 11 bases left between them. CDR1 is SGHRS, CDR2 YFSETQ, per germline. There are 16 residues in the CDR3.